This record concerns one T cell receptor beta chain sequence. The sample originates from a study of T-cell reconstitution after alpha-beta-depleted transplantation in children. This sample's TCRbeta library carried unique molecular identifier barcodes. Using its own MiXCR run on the PCR reads, TCRdb lists one record per CDR3 protein. The sample has approximately 520,000 distinct CDR3 sequences, 30% to 35% seen once. The sequence came from a human donor who donated a stem cell graft to a child with aplastic anemia. Material: PBMCs from the stem cell graft donor, obtained from the stem cell graft.

The DNA for the CDR3 is TGCAGCGTCCGGACTAGCGGGAGTGCCACAGATACGCAGTATTTT. It is translated as CSVRTSGSATDTQYF. The rearrangement uses TRBV29-1 and TRBJ2-3; 13 nucleotides agree with TRBD2. The length of the CDR3 is 15 residues. V lost 6 bases, J lost 2 bases, and 5 bases stayed unmatched. CDR1 and CDR2 from the germline V gene are SQVTM and ANQGSEA.